Sequencing of this T cell receptor beta chain was carried out in a study of T-cell reconstitution after alpha-beta-depleted transplantation in children. Germline V lookup: CDR1 MNHEY, CDR2 SVGAGI. V was trimmed by 2 bases and J by 6 bases, leaving 11 bases between them. The CDR3 is made up of 14 amino acids. This sample's TCRbeta library carried unique molecular identifier barcodes. Via MiXCR, TCRdb re-called the PCR reads, giving one row per CDR3 protein. The repertoire holds about 400,000 distinct CDR3 sequences, with over 20% as singletons. This clonotype came up many times. This chain joins TRBV6-5 and TRBJ2-1; D is uncertain. This material consisted of PBMCs from the stem cell graft donor, taken from the stem cell graft. This clonotype was obtained from a human donor who donated a stem cell graft to a child with acute myeloid leukemia. The CDR3 coding sequence is TGTGCCAGCAGTTACAACATCGCCAGCAATGAGCAGTTCTTC. This codes for CASSYNIASNEQFF.